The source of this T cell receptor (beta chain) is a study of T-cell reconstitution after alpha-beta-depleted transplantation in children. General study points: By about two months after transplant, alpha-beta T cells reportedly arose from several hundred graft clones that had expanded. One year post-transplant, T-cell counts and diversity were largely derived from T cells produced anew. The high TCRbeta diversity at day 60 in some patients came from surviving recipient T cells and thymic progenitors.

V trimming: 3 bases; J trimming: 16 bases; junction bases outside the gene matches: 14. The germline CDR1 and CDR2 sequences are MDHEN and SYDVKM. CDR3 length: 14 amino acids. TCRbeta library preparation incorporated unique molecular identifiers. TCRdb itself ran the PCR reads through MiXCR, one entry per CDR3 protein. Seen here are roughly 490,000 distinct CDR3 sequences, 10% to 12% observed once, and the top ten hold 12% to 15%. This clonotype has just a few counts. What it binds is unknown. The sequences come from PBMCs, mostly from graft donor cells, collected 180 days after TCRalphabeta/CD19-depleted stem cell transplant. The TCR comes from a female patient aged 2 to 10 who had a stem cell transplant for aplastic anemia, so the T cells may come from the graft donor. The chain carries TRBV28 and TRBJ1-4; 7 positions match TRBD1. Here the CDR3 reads CASSLVQGDPKRFF. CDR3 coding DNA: TGTGCCAGCAGTTTGGTCCAGGGGGACCCGAAGAGGTTTTTT.